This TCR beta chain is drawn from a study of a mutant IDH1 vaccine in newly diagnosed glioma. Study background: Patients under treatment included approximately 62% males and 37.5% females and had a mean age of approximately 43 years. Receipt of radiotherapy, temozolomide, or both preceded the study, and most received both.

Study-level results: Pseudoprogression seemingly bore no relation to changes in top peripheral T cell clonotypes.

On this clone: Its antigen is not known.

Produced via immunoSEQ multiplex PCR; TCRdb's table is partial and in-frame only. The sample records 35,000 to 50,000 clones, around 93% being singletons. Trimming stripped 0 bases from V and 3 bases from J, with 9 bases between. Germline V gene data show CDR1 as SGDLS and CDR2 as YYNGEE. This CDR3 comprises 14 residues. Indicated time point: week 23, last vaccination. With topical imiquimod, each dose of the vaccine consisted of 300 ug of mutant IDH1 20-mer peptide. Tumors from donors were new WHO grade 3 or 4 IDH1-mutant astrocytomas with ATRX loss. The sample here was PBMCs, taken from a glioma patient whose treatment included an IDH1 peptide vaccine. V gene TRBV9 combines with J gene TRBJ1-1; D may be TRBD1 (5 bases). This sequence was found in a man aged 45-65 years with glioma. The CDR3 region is CASSVVEGHTEAFF. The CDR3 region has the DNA TGTGCCAGCAGCGTAGTTGAGGGACACACTGAAGCTTTCTTT.